Listed below are T cell receptor beta chains from one sample, sequenced in a study of CD8 T cells in Susac syndrome. TCRdb ran MiXCR on the immunoSEQ multiplex PCR reads and lists one entry per CDR3 protein. This table holds 120,000 or so distinct CDR3 sequences, around 94% found once. The sequenced sample was CD4+ T cells from PBMCs. These receptors were collected from a human donor with multiple sclerosis. Both conserved end residues are trimmed from each CDR3. The order of the fields is V gene, CDR3 length, clone size, J gene, CDR3 protein. Rows give clone size only sometimes, using once, few, many, or a class for an expanded clone.

TRBV5-1	10	NA	TRBJ2-7	ARSCGVYEQY
TRBV7-9	13	NA	TRBJ2-4	ASGRGEGLKNIQY
TRBV6-2/TRBV6-3	13	NA	TRBJ2-7	ASRNPDGQGGKQY
TRBV3-1	12	NA	TRBJ1-2	ASSQGGTVGGYT
TRBV5-1	12	NA	TRBJ2-7	ASSSGQTVGEQY
TRBV7-6	13	NA	TRBJ2-2	ASSLEGLNTGELF
TRBV5-1	12	NA	TRBJ2-2	ASSVQGRTGELF
TRBV20-1	11	NA	TRBJ1-2	SASNRDRYGYT
TRBV5-1	14	NA	TRBJ2-1	ASSRGLAGGLDEQF
TRBV30	10	NA	TRBJ1-1	AWGRGLAEAF
TRBV30	12	NA	TRBJ1-2	AWSVAGPNYGYT
TRBV2	11	once	TRBJ2-7	ASRPGPDYEQY
TRBV9	13	NA	TRBJ2-7	ASSPMAGRTYEQY
TRBV10-3	15	NA	TRBJ2-6	AISEERGGSGANVLT
TRBV7-2	12	NA	TRBJ2-1	ASSPFQGSNEQF
TRBV30	15	NA	TRBJ1-5	AWSAGRGQGGGQPQH
TRBV4-1	12	NA	TRBJ1-2	ASSQETGRSGYT
TRBV6-1	15	NA	TRBJ1-1	ASRLGTGGNLNTEAF
TRBV5-5	14	NA	TRBJ2-6	ASSLGLPSGANVLT
TRBV27	9	once	TRBJ2-2	ASIGAGELF
TRBV5-4	12	NA	TRBJ1-1	ASSLPKSGTEAF
TRBV2	12	NA	TRBJ1-1	ASRTRGANTEAF
TRBV20-1	10	NA	TRBJ2-1	SAVTSSNEQF
TRBV7-2	11	NA	TRBJ2-3	ASSGQSTDTQY